This T cell receptor beta chain emerged from a study of cytomegalovirus exposure and HLA in healthy donors. J gave up 8 bases and V 3 bases, and 6 bases lay outside the gene matches. Germline assignment: CDR1 MNHEY and CDR2 SMNVEV (reference sequence). The CDR3 covers 14 residues. The PCR used 60 Vbeta and 13 Jbeta primers. This table comes from immunoSEQ multiplex PCR, and its TCRdb copy is limited to in-frame clones, with some not included. The profile shows about 120,000 clones, less than 85% of them singletons. The rearrangement uses TRBV27 and TRBJ1-4; the match to TRBD1 covers 7 bases. Sequencing was done on a sample of PBMCs. This receptor was obtained from a female donor in good health and CMV-seronegative. The CDR3 region has the DNA TGTGCCAGCAGTTTGGTAGGGGGCCGAGAAAAACTGTTTTTT. Amino acids: CASSLVGGREKLFF.